This T cell receptor (beta chain) was sequenced in a study of shared clonotypes between healthy human individuals. Study outcomes and limitations: All-four-donor shared clonotypes had higher generation probabilities than non-shared clonotypes did. Donor clonotype sharing was expected to depend on sequencing depth.

CDR1 is SGHRS and CDR2 is YFSETQ in the germline V gene. The CDR3 consists of 16 residues. V lost 0 bases and J lost 2, with 13 bases in between. On this clone: Its specificity is unknown.

Method: immunoSEQ multiplex PCR; TCRdb's copy keeps in-frame clones and lacks some. The sample includes roughly 2,500,000 clones, 80% to 95% of them seen just once. Specimen: naive CD4+ T cells from PBMCs. This sample's subset: CD45RA+ positively selected. This sequence was found in a man younger than 35 in good health. Some clones in this sample may be carry-over from other donors' samples. The chain combines TRBV5-1 with TRBJ2-3, with D possibly matching TRBD1 (5 bases). DNA of the CDR3: TGCGCCAGCAGCTTGGTGGCAGGGAAAGACACAGATACGCAGTATTTT. Translating gives CASSLVAGKDTDTQYF.